The 12 T cell receptor beta chains given below trace back to one sample, sequenced in a study of T-cell reconstitution after alpha-beta-depleted transplantation in children. Preparing the TCRbeta library involved the use of unique molecular identifiers. A single record per CDR3 protein comes from TCRdb applying MiXCR to the PCR reads. The sample includes 550,000 to 800,000 distinct CDR3 sequences, around 14% of them seen just once. The sample here was PBMCs, taken before TCRalphabeta/CD19-depleted stem cell transplant. The receptors stem from a girl between 2 and 10 years old with congenital amegakaryocytic thrombocytopenia, due to receive a stem cell transplant.

This clonotype was recorded many times. This rearrangement joins TRBV20-1 to TRBJ2-1; 9 nucleotides agree with TRBD2. The junction had 17 bases not matched to a gene; V was cut back by 5 bases and J by 9 bases. Germline loops: CDR1 DFQATT, CDR2 SNEGSKA (reference sequence). This CDR3 comprises 16 residues. This CDR3 reads CSALSMVKREVGEQFF. The CDR3 coding sequence is TGCAGTGCTCTTTCGATGGTCAAGCGGGAGGTGGGTGAGCAGTTCTTC.

The table lists this clonotype with many counts. The gene calls are TRBV30 and TRBJ1-1; TRBD1 might be the D (6 bases). Germline CDR1 is GTSNPN and CDR2 is SVGIG (reference sequence). The CDR3 length is 11 residues. Trimming shortened V by 1 base and J by 12 bases, and 12 bases separated the two germline ends. The CDR3: CAWSGGGSTFF. CDR3 DNA: TGTGCCTGGAGTGGAGGGGGTTCAACTTTCTTT.

In its sample, this clonotype was seen many times. The V gene is TRBV12-3 or TRBV12-4, the J gene TRBJ2-7; D uncertain. Trimming stripped 3 bases from V and 6 bases from J, with 6 bases between. This CDR3 has 11 residues. The chain's CDR3 is CASSFAGEQYF. DNA of the CDR3: TGTGCCAGCAGTTTTGCAGGCGAGCAGTACTTC.

A note on this clonotype: A read error is possible here, since a much larger clone lies one base away. This chain links TRBV28 with TRBJ2-3; the match to TRBD2 covers 9 bases. Germline trimming cut 7 bases from V and 4 bases from J; bases unmatched to any gene: 6. The CDR3 is 14 amino acids. Germline CDR1 MDHEN, CDR2 SYDVKM. CDR3: CASTEGLASDTQYF. CDR3 coding DNA: TGTGCCAGCACCGAGGGACTAGCCTCAGATACGCAGTATTTT.

This clonotype was detected ten times or more. J is TRBJ2-7 and V is TRBV20-1; 13 bases fit TRBD2. The CDR3 is 17 amino acids. CDR1 and CDR2 (germline): DFQATT, SNEGSKA (reference sequence). The J segment lost 3 bases and the V segment lost 2 bases, leaving 10 bases of the junction unmatched. Here the CDR3 reads CSARTGTSGNRIYEQYF. Written as DNA, the CDR3 is TGCAGTGCTAGAACCGGGACTAGCGGGAATCGGATCTACGAGCAGTACTTC.

This clonotype has a handful of counts. The chain recombines TRBV20-1 with TRBJ2-3, with 10 bases identical to TRBD2. There are 17 residues in the CDR3. Losses at the gene ends were 6 bases for V and 5 bases for J; bases not matched to a gene: 17. Germline assignment: CDR1 DFQATT and CDR2 SNEGSKA (reference sequence). CDR3 in amino acids: CSATKPSGRAGEDTQYF. CDR3 DNA sequence: TGCAGTGCCACCAAGCCCAGCGGGAGGGCCGGTGAAGATACGCAGTATTTT.

This clonotype has at least ten counts. The genes are TRBV5-1 and TRBJ2-7; TRBD2 agrees at 8 bases. Germline assignment: CDR1 SGHRS and CDR2 YFSETQ. There are 17 residues in the CDR3. V was pared by 0 bases and J by 6 bases, with 14 bases of the junction left unmatched. The CDR3 bases are TGCGCCAGCAGCTTGGTCTTTGGAGCGGGAGAAAAAGGCGAGCAGTACTTC. Translation gives CASSLVFGAGEKGEQYF.

This clonotype was counted at least ten times. The chain uses TRBV7-9 and TRBJ1-5; D is undetermined. Per the germline V gene, CDR1 is SEHNR and CDR2 is FQNEAQ (reference sequence). Trimming removed 3 bases from V and 5 bases from J, with 8 bases in between. CDR3 length: 13 amino acids. The CDR3: CASSFSKDQPQHF. The CDR3 DNA sequence: TGTGCCAGCAGCTTTAGTAAGGATCAGCCCCAGCATTTT.

As DNA, the CDR3 is TGTGCCAGCAGGCCACACCCAGGGGAGCAGTACTTC. Encoded protein: CASRPHPGEQYF. The V call is TRBV27, the J call TRBJ2-7; perhaps TRBD1 as D (5 bases). Between the trimmed V and J ends, which lost 6 bases and 7 bases, there was a span of 13 bases. The germline CDR1 and CDR2 sequences are MNHEY and SMNVEV (reference sequence). This CDR3 region has 12 residues.

A remark on this clonotype: A much larger clone differs by one base, so this may be a read error. This sequence joins TRBV5-4 and TRBJ2-1, with D unresolved. Germline V gene data show CDR1 as SGHNT and CDR2 as YYREEE (reference sequence). Trimming left V 2 bases short and J 7 bases short, with 13 bases between. The CDR3 totals 14 residues. The CDR3 coding sequence is TGTGCCAGCAGCTTCTCGGACGGATGGAATGAGCAGTTCTTC. Protein product: CASSFSDGWNEQFF.

This clonotype was seen repeatedly, ten times or more. DNA of the CDR3: TGTGCCAGCATGGGGCAGACCCCCAACGAGCAGTACTTC. Translated, it gives CASMGQTPNEQYF. V is TRBV28 and J is TRBJ2-7; tentative D call: TRBD1 (5 bases). The CDR3 sequence is 13 residues long. The germline V gene encodes CDR1 MDHEN and CDR2 SYDVKM. V was pared by 7 bases and J by 5 bases, with 15 bases between.

This clonotype has a count of ten or more. The rearrangement joins TRBV7-6 to TRBJ2-2, with D hard to call. The V and J ends lost 1 base and 2 bases respectively, with 17 bases between them. The CDR3 loop spans 18 amino acids. Per germline, CDR1 SGHVS and CDR2 FNYEAQ. The CDR3: CASSLVFRSLLNTGELFF. CDR3 sequence (DNA): TGTGCCAGCAGCTTAGTGTTTCGGAGCCTTCTAAACACCGGGGAGCTGTTTTTT.